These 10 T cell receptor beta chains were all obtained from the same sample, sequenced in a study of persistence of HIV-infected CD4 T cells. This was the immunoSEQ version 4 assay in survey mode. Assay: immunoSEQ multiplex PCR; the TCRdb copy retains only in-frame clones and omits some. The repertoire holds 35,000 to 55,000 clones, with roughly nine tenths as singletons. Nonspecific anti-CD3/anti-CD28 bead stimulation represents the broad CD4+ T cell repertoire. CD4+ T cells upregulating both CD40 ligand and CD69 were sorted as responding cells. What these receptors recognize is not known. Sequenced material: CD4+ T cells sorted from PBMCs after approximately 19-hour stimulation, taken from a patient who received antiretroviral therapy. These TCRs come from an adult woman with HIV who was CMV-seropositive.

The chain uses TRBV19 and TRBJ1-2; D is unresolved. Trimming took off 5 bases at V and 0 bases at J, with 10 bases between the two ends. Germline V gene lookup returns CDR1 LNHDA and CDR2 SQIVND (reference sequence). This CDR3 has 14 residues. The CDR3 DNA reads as TGTGCCAGTAGTTGGCAGCAATCTAACTATGGCTACACCTTC. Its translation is CASSWQQSNYGYTF.

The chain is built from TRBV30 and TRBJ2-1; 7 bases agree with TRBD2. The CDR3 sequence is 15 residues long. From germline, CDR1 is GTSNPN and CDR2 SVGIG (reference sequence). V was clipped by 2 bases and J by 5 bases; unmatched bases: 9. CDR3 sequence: CAWSLMTSRNNEQFF. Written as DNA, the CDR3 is TGTGCCTGGAGTCTCATGACTAGCCGAAACAATGAGCAGTTCTTC.

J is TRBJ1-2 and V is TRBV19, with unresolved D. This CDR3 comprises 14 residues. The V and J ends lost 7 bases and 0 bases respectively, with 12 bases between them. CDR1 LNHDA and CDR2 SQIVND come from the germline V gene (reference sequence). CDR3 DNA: TGTGCCAGTACCGTCGACGGAGCTAACTATGGCTACACCTTC. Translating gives CASTVDGANYGYTF.

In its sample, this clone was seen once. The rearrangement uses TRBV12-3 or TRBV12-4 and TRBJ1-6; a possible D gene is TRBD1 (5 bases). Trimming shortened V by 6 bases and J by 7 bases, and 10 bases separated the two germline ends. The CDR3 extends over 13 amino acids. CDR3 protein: CASSRESNSPLHF. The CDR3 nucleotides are TGTGCCAGCAGCAGGGAATCGAATTCACCCCTCCACTTT.

This chain's CDR3 is CAWSVLPAFF. In DNA, the CDR3 is TGTGCCTGGAGTGTACTTCCCGCTTTCTTT. The V gene is TRBV30, the J gene TRBJ1-1; D is undetermined. V was trimmed by 0 bases and J by 11 bases, leaving 7 bases between them. This CDR3 contains 10 residues. Germline CDR1 reads GTSNPN; CDR2 reads SVGIG (reference sequence).

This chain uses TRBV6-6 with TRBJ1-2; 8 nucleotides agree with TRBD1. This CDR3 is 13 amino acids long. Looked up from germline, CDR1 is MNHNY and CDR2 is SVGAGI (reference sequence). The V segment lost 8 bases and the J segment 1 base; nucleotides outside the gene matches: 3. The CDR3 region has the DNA TGTGCCAGCCGGGACAGGATTAACTATGGCTACACCTTC. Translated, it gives CASRDRINYGYTF.

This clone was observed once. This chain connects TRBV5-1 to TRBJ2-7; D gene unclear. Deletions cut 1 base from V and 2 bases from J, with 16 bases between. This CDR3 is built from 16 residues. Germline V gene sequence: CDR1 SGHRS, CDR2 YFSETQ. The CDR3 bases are TGCGCCAGCAGCTTGCTCGGTCCATCAAACCCCTACGAGCAGTACTTC. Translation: CASSLLGPSNPYEQYF.

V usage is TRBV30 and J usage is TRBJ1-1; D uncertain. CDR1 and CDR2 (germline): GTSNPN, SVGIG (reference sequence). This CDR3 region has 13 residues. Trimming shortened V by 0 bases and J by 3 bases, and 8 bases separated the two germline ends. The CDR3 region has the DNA TGTGCCTGGAGTGTACGCGGGGACACTGAAGCTTTCTTT. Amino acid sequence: CAWSVRGDTEAFF.

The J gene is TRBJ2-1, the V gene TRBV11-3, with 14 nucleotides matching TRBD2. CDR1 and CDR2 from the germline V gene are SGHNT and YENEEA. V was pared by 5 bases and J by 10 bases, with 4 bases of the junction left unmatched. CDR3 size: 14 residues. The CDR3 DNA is TGTGCCAGCAGCACCGGGACTAGCGGGGGAGAGCAGTTCTTC. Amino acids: CASSTGTSGGEQFF.

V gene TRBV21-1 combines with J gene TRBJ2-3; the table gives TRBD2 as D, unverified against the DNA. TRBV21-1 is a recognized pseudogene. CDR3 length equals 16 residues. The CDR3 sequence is CASSKSRGSSTDTQYF. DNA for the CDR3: TGTGCCAGCAGCAAATCCCGCGGATCTAGCACAGATACGCAGTATTTT.